The entry below gives a single TCR beta chain sequence along with its context. Its antigen is not identified. This specimen comes from a study of T cell responses to AZD1222 COVID-19 vaccine. Study-wide results and caveats: Clonal diversity was possibly underestimated, and the donors were mostly white British, with more females.

The repertoire was sequenced with immunoSEQ multiplex PCR; TCRdb's copy has only in-frame clones and lacks some. The table has 150,000 to 200,000 clones, 94% seen once. CDR1 GTSNPN and CDR2 SVGIG come from the germline V gene (reference sequence). The CDR3 consists of 13 residues. The V end lost 5 bases, the J end lost 5 bases, and 13 bases lay between the germline ends. The rearrangement joins TRBV30 to TRBJ1-5; no definite D call. This material consisted of peripheral blood, taken on day 0 of AZD1222 vaccination. This clonotype originated in an adult in good health. The CDR3 DNA reads TGTGCCTGGTCCCACGCCCCTGATCAGCCCCAGCATTTT. Amino acids: CAWSHAPDQPQHF. Filled out from reference TRBV30 and TRBJ1-5, the complete variable domain reads SQTIHQWPATLVQPVGSPLSLECTVEGTSNPNLYWYRQAAGRGLQLLFYSVGIGQISSEVPQNLSASRPQDRQFILSSKKLLLSDSGFYLCAWSHAPDQPQHFGDGTRLSIL.